Listed below are T cell receptor beta chains from one sample, sequenced in a study of post-analysis software for immune sequencing data. MiXCR, applied by TCRdb to the PCR reads, yields one record per CDR3 protein. The table includes hundreds of thousands of distinct CDR3 sequences, roughly half detected once. Sequences were obtained from blood. These receptors originate from a girl aged 10 to 17 with multiple sclerosis. Each CDR3 is given with its conserved first and last residue. A D gene is named only where the DNA matches it firmly. Clone size is not always given. Where it is, it says once, few, many or a class for expanded clones.

v_gene	d_gene	abundance	j_gene	CDR3aa	CDR3nt
TRBV12-3/TRBV12-4	TRBD1	NA	TRBJ1-6	CASSTTGGGSPLHF	TGTGCCAGCAGCACAACAGGGGGAGGTTCACCCCTCCACTTT
TRBV12-3/TRBV12-4	TRBD1	NA	TRBJ2-7	CASSSRTGKGEQYF	TGTGCCAGCAGTTCCAGGACAGGGAAGGGCGAGCAGTACTTC
TRBV6-5	TRBD1	NA	TRBJ2-1	CASSDRGHYNEQFF	TGTGCCAGCAGTGACAGGGGTCACTACAATGAGCAGTTCTTC
TRBV29-1	NA	NA	TRBJ2-1	CSVVRGSDEQFF	TGCAGCGTGGTTAGAGGGTCCGATGAGCAGTTCTTC
TRBV5-1	TRBD1	few	TRBJ1-1	CASSRTGGVQNTEAFF	TGCGCCAGCAGCCGGACAGGGGGAGTTCAGAACACTGAAGCTTTCTTT
TRBV5-1	NA	once	TRBJ2-7	CASSWAGTRSSYEQYF	TGCGCCAGCAGCTGGGCCGGGACCCGGAGCTCCTACGAGCAGTACTTC
TRBV12-3/TRBV12-4	TRBD2	NA	TRBJ2-1	CASSGLAGRHEQFF	TGTGCCAGCTCAGGACTAGCGGGGCGCCATGAGCAGTTCTTC
TRBV5-1	TRBD2	NA	TRBJ2-7	CASSLLASGTNSYEQYF	TGCGCCAGCAGCTTGTTGGCTAGCGGGACTAACTCCTACGAGCAGTACTTC
TRBV5-6	NA	few	TRBJ2-6	CATYSGAAGANVLTF	TGTGCCACCTATTCGGGCGCAGCTGGGGCCAACGTCCTGACTTTC
TRBV12-3/TRBV12-4	NA	NA	TRBJ2-7	CASNFGEEGYEQYF	TGTGCCAGCAATTTCGGGGAGGAAGGCTACGAGCAGTACTTC
TRBV20-1	TRBD1	few	TRBJ1-2	CSARGQGELGNYGYTF	TGCAGTGCCCGGGGACAGGGGGAGCTTGGAAACTATGGCTACACCTTC
TRBV12-3/TRBV12-4	TRBD1	many	TRBJ1-2	CASSLDRVYGYTF	TGCGCCAGCAGCTTGGACAGGGTCTATGGCTACACCTTC
TRBV20-1	TRBD1	NA	TRBJ1-5	CSAADRGANQPQHF	TGCAGTGCTGCGGACAGGGGGGCCAATCAGCCCCAGCATTTT
TRBV4-1	NA	few	TRBJ2-4	CASSQDLQPKNIQYF	TGCGCCAGCAGCCAAGACCTTCAACCCAAAAACATTCAGTACTTC
TRBV7-2	TRBD2	few	TRBJ2-7	CASIPSSGVPTYEQYF	TGTGCCAGCATCCCCTCTAGCGGGGTACCTACCTACGAGCAGTACTTC
TRBV29-1	NA	NA	TRBJ2-5	CSVPRAGAMETQYF	TGCAGCGTCCCACGGGCGGGGGCGATGGAGACCCAGTACTTC
TRBV20-1	NA	NA	TRBJ1-1	CSAHPGGTMNTEAFF	TGCAGTGCTCACCCGGGGGGAACCATGAACACTGAAGCTTTCTTT
TRBV27	TRBD2	NA	TRBJ2-3	CASSGQGREGLRTDTQYF	TGTGCCAGCAGTGGGCAGGGGCGGGAGGGCCTGAGAACAGATACGCAGTATTTT
TRBV5-1	NA	NA	TRBJ2-5	CASSFPAEGPYIDQETQYF	TGCGCCAGCAGCTTTCCGGCAGAGGGGCCCTACATCGACCAAGAGACCCAGTACTTC
TRBV6-6	NA	NA	TRBJ1-2	CASTPPGERGGYTF	TGTGCCAGCACCCCTCCAGGGGAAAGGGGTGGCTACACCTTC
TRBV21-1	NA	NA	TRBJ2-7	CASSKEGGTGIYEQYF	TGTGCCAGCAGCAAAGAGGGGGGGACAGGTATCTACGAGCAGTACTTC
TRBV5-1	NA	NA	TRBJ2-1	CASSLGRAVDNEQFF	TGCGCCAGCAGCTTGGGCAGGGCGGTGGACAATGAGCAGTTCTTC
TRBV7-3	NA	few	TRBJ2-1	CASSSGWSAYNEQFF	TGTGCCAGCAGCTCGGGGTGGAGTGCCTACAATGAGCAGTTCTTC
TRBV20-1	TRBD2	few	TRBJ2-4	CSARREGPGIQYF	TGCAGTGCGAGGCGGGAGGGCCCGGGCATTCAGTACTTC
TRBV20-1	NA	once	TRBJ2-7	CSASPRVTGYNEQYF	TGCAGTGCTAGTCCCAGGGTCACGGGTTACAATGAGCAGTACTTC
TRBV12-3/TRBV12-4	TRBD2	NA	TRBJ2-5	CASSSQRGGRETQYF	TGTGCCAGCAGTTCCCAGCGGGGGGGCCGAGAGACCCAGTACTTC
TRBV20-1	NA	few	TRBJ1-2	CSARTDGSYGYTF	TGCAGTGCTAGAACGGACGGCAGCTATGGCTACACCTTC
TRBV7-9	NA	NA	TRBJ2-3	CASSLVPSSDTQYF	TGTGCCAGCAGCTTAGTCCCGTCCTCAGATACGCAGTATTTT
TRBV2	TRBD2	NA	TRBJ2-1	CASSPQALAGGEQFF	TGTGCCAGCAGCCCACAAGCGCTAGCGGGAGGTGAGCAGTTCTTC
TRBV7-9	TRBD1	NA	TRBJ2-1	CASSLPSRRTGLGNEQFF	TGTGCCAGCAGCTTACCCTCGAGGAGGACAGGGCTCGGGAATGAGCAGTTCTTC